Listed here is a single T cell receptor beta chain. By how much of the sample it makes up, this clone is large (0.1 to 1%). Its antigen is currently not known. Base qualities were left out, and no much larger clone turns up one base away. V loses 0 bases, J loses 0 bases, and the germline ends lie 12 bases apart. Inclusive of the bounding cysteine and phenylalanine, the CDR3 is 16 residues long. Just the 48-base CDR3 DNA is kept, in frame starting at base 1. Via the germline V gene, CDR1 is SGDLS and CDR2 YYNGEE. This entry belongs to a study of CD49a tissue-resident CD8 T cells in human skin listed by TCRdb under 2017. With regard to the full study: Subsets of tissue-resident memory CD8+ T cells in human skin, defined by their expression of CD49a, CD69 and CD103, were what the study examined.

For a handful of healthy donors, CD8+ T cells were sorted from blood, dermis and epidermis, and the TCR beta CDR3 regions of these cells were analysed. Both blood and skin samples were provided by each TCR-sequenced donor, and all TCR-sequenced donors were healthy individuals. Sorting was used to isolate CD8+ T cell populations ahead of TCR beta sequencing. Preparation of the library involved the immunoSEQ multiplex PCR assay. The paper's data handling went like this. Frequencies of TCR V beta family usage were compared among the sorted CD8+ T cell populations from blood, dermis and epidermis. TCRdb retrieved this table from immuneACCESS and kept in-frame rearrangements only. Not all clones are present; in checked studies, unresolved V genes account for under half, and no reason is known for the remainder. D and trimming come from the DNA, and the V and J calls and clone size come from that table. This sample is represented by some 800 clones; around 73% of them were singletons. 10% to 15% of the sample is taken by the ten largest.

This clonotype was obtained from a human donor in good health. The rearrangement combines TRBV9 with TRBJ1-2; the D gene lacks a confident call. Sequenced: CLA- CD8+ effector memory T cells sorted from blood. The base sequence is TGTGCCAGCAGCGTAGTCAATTCCCACTCTAACTATGGCTACACCTTC. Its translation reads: CASSVVNSHSNYGYTF.